Shown below are 5 T cell receptor beta chains from a single sample sequenced in a study of blood T cell repertoires in COVID-19. TCRdb keeps only in-frame clones here, not all; method: immunoSEQ multiplex PCR. Of 150,000 to 200,000 clones in the sample, about 85% were seen once. The specimen was peripheral blood. These receptors came from an elderly woman in a cohort sampled during active or convalescent COVID-19.

The rearrangement links TRBV29-1 to TRBJ1-3, with D perhaps matching TRBD1 (6 bases). With 6 bases removed from V and 4 bases from J, the gap between germline ends came to 16 bases. From germline, CDR1 is SQVTM and CDR2 ANQGSEA. This CDR3 contains 14 residues. The CDR3 DNA reads as TGCAGCGTCGATACAGGGACGGAAGGAAACACCATATATTTT. Residues: CSVDTGTEGNTIYF.

This clone was detected only a few times. CDR3 coding DNA: TGTGCCACCCATTCTTCTAAGGCTTTCTTT. This codes for CATHSSKAFF. V and J are TRBV6-5 and TRBJ1-1; D is undetermined. The CDR3 consists of 10 residues. The V gene lost 10 bases and the J gene lost 11 bases, with 14 bases spanning the gap. Per the germline V gene, CDR1 is MNHEY and CDR2 is SVGAGI.

The chain recombines TRBV27 with TRBJ2-3; 10 positions match TRBD2. Per the germline V gene, CDR1 is MNHEY and CDR2 is SMNVEV (reference sequence). CDR3 length: 16 residues. Losses at the gene ends were 5 bases for V and 2 bases for J; bases not matched to a gene: 7. The CDR3 spells CASSPATSGATDTQYF. Here the CDR3 DNA reads TGTGCCAGCAGTCCTGCTACTAGCGGGGCCACAGATACGCAGTATTTT.

V and J are TRBV5-5 and TRBJ2-3; 7 bases match TRBD2. After removal of 3 bases from V and 0 bases from J, the junction contained 4 bases not matched to a gene. The germline V gene has CDR1 SGHKS and CDR2 YYEKEE (reference sequence). This CDR3 comprises 15 residues. The CDR3 nucleotides read TGTGCCAGCAGCTGGGAGGGTTCTAGCACAGATACGCAGTATTTT. It specifies CASSWEGSSTDTQYF.

In this sample, this clone turned up a few times. This chain connects TRBV18 to TRBJ2-7; possibly TRBD2 for D (5 bases). The V gene lost 3 bases and the J gene lost 6 bases, with 15 bases spanning the gap. The CDR3 runs 14 residues. Germline loops: CDR1 KGHSH, CDR2 LQKENI. The CDR3 spells CASSPGWESGEQYV. CDR3 DNA sequence: TGTGCCAGCTCACCTGGTTGGGAGTCGGGCGAGCAGTACGTC.